This T cell receptor (beta chain) was observed in a study of T-cell reconstitution after alpha-beta-depleted transplantation in children (dated by TCRdb to about 2016). Describing the broader study: The study quantitatively tracked T-cell immune reconstitution after TCRalphabeta/CD19-depleted allogeneic hematopoietic cell transplantation in children using TCR repertoire profiling.

The treatment or condition label on this specimen signifies: allogeneic hematopoietic cell transplantation with graft depleted of TCRalphabeta T cells and CD19 B cells. Transplant recipients were children who received TCRalphabeta/CD19-depleted allogeneic hematopoietic cell grafts. This clonotype came up many times. The target of this receptor is not known. Base qualities were left out, and no much larger clone turns up one base away. Library preparation used PCR. Data came from an Illumina HiSeq 2500. TCR library preparation used molecular barcoding, with unique molecular identifiers applied to normalize quantification of the TCRbeta repertoire. The raw public data were reprocessed by TCRdb itself: fastp quality trimming at Q25, MiXCR clonotype calling, in-frame beta chains only. Each entry is one CDR3 protein sequence, shown with its most common DNA and genes. This sample is represented by 670,000 or so distinct CDR3 sequences; around 14% of them were singletons. The ten biggest clones cover around 0.79% of the sample.

Summary of the overall study and its limitations: The high TCRbeta diversity at day 60 in some patients was ascribed to recipient T cells and intrathymic progenitors that had survived conditioning. Over the following months the frequencies of hyperexpanded clones went down, and after one year T-cell counts and TCRbeta diversity were mostly credited to newly produced T cells. About two months after transplant, the apparently early recovery of alphabetaT-cell counts reportedly depended on just several hundred clones that had expanded rapidly and came from non-depleted graft cells.

The CDR3 has 15 amino acids, counting the end cysteine and phenylalanine. Solely the CDR3 DNA is kept, with 45 bases framed from the first base. After removal of 4 bases from V and 7 bases from J, the junction retains 5 bases not matched to a gene. The CDR1 and CDR2 encoded by the germline V gene are SGHRS and YFSETQ. The chain is assembled from TRBV5-1 and TRBJ2-2; 12 nucleotides in the junction match TRBD2. Source: PBMCs, taken before TCRalphabeta/CD19-depleted stem cell transplant. This TCR was recovered from a girl aged 2 to 9 with congenital amegakaryocytic thrombocytopenia, due to receive a stem cell transplant. CDR3 region: CASSTRLAGDGELFF. The DNA sequence is given as TGCGCCAGCAGCACCCGACTAGCGGGAGACGGGGAGCTGTTTTTT.